A single sample is the source of the 5 T cell receptor beta chains below, sequenced in a study of blood T cells in healthy people across ages. The authors ran a second PCR of 7 to 11 cycles using a sample-barcoded 5' primer and a J-beta primer mix. TCRdb re-analysed the 5' RACE reads in MiXCR, keeping a single row per CDR3 protein. This sample has around 1.5 million distinct CDR3 sequences, with roughly 59% found just once. The sequencing input was blood. The receptor source for this set is a man younger than 35 in good health.

V and J are TRBV6-6 and TRBJ2-1, with TRBD2 matching 8 bases. This CDR3 is built from 16 residues. Per germline, CDR1 MNHNY and CDR2 SVGAGI (reference sequence). V shed 0 bases and J 5 bases; nucleotides not matched to a gene: 6. The CDR3 is CASSYSAGENNNEQFF. CDR3 DNA: TGTGCCAGCAGTTACTCAGCGGGAGAAAATAACAATGAGCAGTTCTTC.

This clonotype was seen just once. The rearrangement links TRBV11-2 to TRBJ2-3; D is undetermined. This CDR3 has 14 residues. CDR1 and CDR2 (germline): SGHAT, FQNNGV. The V end was cut by 1 base, the J end by 8 bases, with 13 bases between. The DNA for the CDR3 is TGTGCCAGCAGCTTAGTAACTGGAGTGGGTACGCAGTATTTT. It yields the protein CASSLVTGVGTQYF.

The J gene is TRBJ1-1, the V gene TRBV15; 8 bases map to TRBD1. With 0 bases clipped from V and 2 bases from J, the junction kept 11 bases outside the gene matches. Germline V lookup: CDR1 LNHNV, CDR2 YYDKDF (reference sequence). This CDR3 has 18 residues. The CDR3 loop is CATSRDLFRDRTNTEAFF. The DNA of the CDR3 is TGTGCCACCAGCAGAGATCTATTCCGGGACAGGACAAACACTGAAGCTTTCTTT. The full variable domain, completed using reference TRBV15 and TRBJ1-1, is DAMVIQNPRYQVTQFGKPVTLSCSQTLNHNVMYWYQQKSSQAPKLLFHYYDKDFNNEADTPDNFQSRRPNTSFCFLDIRSPGLGDTAMYLCATSRDLFRDRTNTEAFFGQGTRLTVV.

The chain's CDR3 is CASRKGSSHEQYF. CDR3 DNA: TGTGCCAGCAGGAAAGGGTCCTCCCACGAGCAGTACTTC. The gene calls are TRBV21-1 and TRBJ2-5; TRBD2 reflects the table's D call only, with no check against the DNA. Matching the DNA end better, TRBJ2-7 makes the J call doubtful. TRBV21-1 is given as a pseudogene. The CDR3 consists of 13 residues.

This chain links TRBV9 with TRBJ1-2; tentatively, D is TRBD1 (5 bases). Germline CDR1 and CDR2: SGDLS and YYNGEE. The CDR3 covers 16 residues. Between the trimmed V and J ends, which lost 3 bases and 4 bases, there was a span of 19 bases. The CDR3 sequence is CASSGLLTENTYGYTF. The DNA for the CDR3 is TGTGCCAGCAGCGGCCTCCTGACAGAGAATACCTATGGCTACACCTTC.